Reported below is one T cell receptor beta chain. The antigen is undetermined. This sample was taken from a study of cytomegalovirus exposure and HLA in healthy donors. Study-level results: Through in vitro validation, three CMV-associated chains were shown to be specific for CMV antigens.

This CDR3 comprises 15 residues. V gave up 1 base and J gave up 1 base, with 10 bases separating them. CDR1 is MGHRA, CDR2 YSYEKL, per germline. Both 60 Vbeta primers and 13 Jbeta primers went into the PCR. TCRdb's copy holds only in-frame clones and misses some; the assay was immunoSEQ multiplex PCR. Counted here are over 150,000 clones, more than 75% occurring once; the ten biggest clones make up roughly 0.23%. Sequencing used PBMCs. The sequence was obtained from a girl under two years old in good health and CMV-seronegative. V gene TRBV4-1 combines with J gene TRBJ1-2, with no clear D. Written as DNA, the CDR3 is TGCGCCAGCAGCCAAGGACACCCCGGTAACTATGGCTACACCTTC. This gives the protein CASSQGHPGNYGYTF.